The clone carrying this TCR beta chain was detected only a few times. What it recognizes is unknown. The sample comes from a study of early T cells in non-severe SARS-CoV-2 infection. General study findings and limits: Clonotype matching in VDJdb favored anti-spike CD8 responses and did not capture private and CD4 specificities.

The V gene's germline CDR1 is ENHRY and CDR2 SYGVKD. The CDR3 sequence is 12 residues long. V was clipped by 2 bases and J by 6 bases, with 5 bases between them. Individual cDNA molecules each received unique molecular identifiers attached to them. TCRdb redid the calling of the 5' RACE reads with MiXCR, one entry per CDR3 protein. Of about 86,000 distinct CDR3 sequences listed, 14% are singletons. The chain employs TRBV10-3 and TRBJ2-1; no firm D call. This sequence was found in an adult who was a healthcare worker with PCR-confirmed SARS-CoV-2 infection or an uninfected control (not recorded which). Sample: whole blood. The DNA for the CDR3 is TGTGCCATCAGTGAGGCTTCCAATGAGCAGTTCTTC. Translation gives CAISEASNEQFF.